The next 6 T cell receptor beta chains were all read from a single sample in a study of T cell repertoires in cytomegalovirus infection. Each CDR3 protein is one row after TCRdb ran MiXCR on the reads. The sample comprises 250,000 to 300,000 distinct CDR3 sequences, around 25% of which are singletons, and roughly 14% rests with the top ten. Sequencing was performed on PBMCs. Receptors were obtained from a human donor in good health (CMV status not recorded). Some clones in this sample may be carry-over from other donors' samples.

The chain uses TRBV20-1 and TRBJ2-3, with 9 bases identical to TRBD2. The germline V gene encodes CDR1 DFQATT and CDR2 SNEGSKA (reference sequence). J lost 1 base, V lost 1 base, and 15 bases had no gene match. This CDR3 contains 19 residues. This chain's CDR3 is CSARVTSGRHRGRTDTQYF. The CDR3 DNA is TGCAGTGCTAGAGTTACTAGCGGGCGACATAGGGGCCGCACAGATACGCAGTATTTT.

There are a few counts of this clonotype. This chain uses TRBV7-9 with TRBJ2-7; either TRBD1 or TRBD2 may supply D (5 bases each). Germline CDR1 reads SEHNR; CDR2 reads FQNEAQ (reference sequence). V shed 4 bases and J shed 5 bases, with 18 bases lying between them. The CDR3 covers 15 residues. The CDR3 nucleotides are TGTGCCAGCAGCTCAATGAGGGGATGGGGTGACGAGCAGTACTTC. Its translation: CASSSMRGWGDEQYF.

The chain uses TRBV19 and TRBJ2-7, with D uncertain. This CDR3 contains 13 residues. Trimming cost V 3 bases and J 2 bases, with 8 bases left between them. Germline lookup yields CDR1 LNHDA and CDR2 SQIVND (reference sequence). CDR3 residues: CASSISQPYEQYF. DNA of the CDR3: TGTGCCAGTAGTATTTCACAGCCCTACGAGCAGTACTTC.

This clonotype was recorded at least ten times. J is TRBJ2-1 and V is TRBV7-2; TRBD2 agrees at 11 bases. V shed 5 bases, J shed 6 bases, and the junction held 6 bases outside the gene matches. This CDR3 spans 15 amino acids. Germline V gene data show CDR1 as SGHTA and CDR2 as FQGNSA. The CDR3 region is CASSPSGRFRNEQFF. CDR3 nucleotides: TGTGCCAGCAGCCCTAGCGGGAGGTTTCGCAATGAGCAGTTCTTC.

This clonotype was counted ten times or more. The rearrangement links TRBV7-2 to TRBJ2-1; unclear D gene. There are 11 residues in the CDR3. Germline V gives CDR1 SGHTA, CDR2 FQGNSA. The V end lost 4 bases, the J end lost 9 bases, and 7 bases lay between the germline ends. CDR3: CASSYSSEQFF. The CDR3, as DNA: TGTGCCAGCAGCTACTCCAGTGAGCAGTTCTTC.

The CDR3 spells CASSLGSDWDYEQYF. The CDR3 DNA reads TGTGCCAGCAGCTTAGGCTCTGACTGGGACTACGAGCAGTACTTC. The chain joins TRBV11-2 to TRBJ2-7; D is ambiguous. The CDR3 contains 15 residues. The germline V gene has CDR1 SGHAT and CDR2 FQNNGV. V was trimmed by 1 base and J by 3 bases, leaving 13 bases between them.